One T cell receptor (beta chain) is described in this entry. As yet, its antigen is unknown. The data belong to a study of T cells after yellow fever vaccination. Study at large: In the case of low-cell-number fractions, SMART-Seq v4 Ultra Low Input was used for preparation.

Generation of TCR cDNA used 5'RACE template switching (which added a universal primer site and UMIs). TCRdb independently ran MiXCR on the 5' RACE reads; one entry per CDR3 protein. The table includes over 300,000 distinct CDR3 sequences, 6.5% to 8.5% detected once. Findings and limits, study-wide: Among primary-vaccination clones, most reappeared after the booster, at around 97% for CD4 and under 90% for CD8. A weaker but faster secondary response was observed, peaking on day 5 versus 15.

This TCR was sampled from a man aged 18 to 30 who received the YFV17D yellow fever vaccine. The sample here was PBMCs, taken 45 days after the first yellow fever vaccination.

The CDR3: CASSVTGMVYEQYF. DNA of the CDR3: TGCGCCAGCAGCGTGACAGGGATGGTCTACGAGCAGTACTTC. The chain has TRBV5-1 and TRBJ2-7; 7 bases are shared with TRBD1. V dropped 4 bases and J dropped 3; count of bases not matched to a gene: 7. This CDR3 is 14 amino acids long. CDR1 and CDR2 (germline): SGHRS, YFSETQ. The full variable domain, in which reference TRBV5-1 and TRBJ2-7 provide the parts outside the CDR3, is KAGVTQTPRYLIKTRGQQVTLSCSPISGHRSVSWYQQTPGQGLQFLFEYFSETQRNKGNFPGRFSGRQFSNSRSEMNVSTLELGDSALYLCASSVTGMVYEQYFGPGTRLTVT.